These T cell receptor beta chains were read from a single sample in a study of vaccination effects on CD4 cells after COVID-19. Their antigens are not known. Sequenced by immunoSEQ multiplex PCR; TCRdb stores in-frame clones only, minus some. The sample has some 26,000 clones, 65% to 80% seen once. The input for sequencing was CD4+ T cells from PBMCs cultured without peptide, taken before COVID-19 vaccination. All receptors derive from a human donor who received a COVID-19 vaccine. Each CDR3 is given with its conserved first and last residue. A D gene is named only where the DNA matches it firmly. Clone size appears in some rows only: once, few, many, or a class for an expanded clone.

d_gene,abundance,j_gene,v_gene,CDR3aa,CDR3nt
-,once,TRBJ2-7,TRBV6-5,CASSYHRGRAYEQYF,TGTGCCAGCAGTTACCACCGGGGGCGTGCCTACGAGCAGTACTTC
-,-,TRBJ2-3,TRBV6-5,CASTPRGAATDTQYF,TGTGCCAGCACCCCGAGGGGGGCAGCGACAGATACGCAGTATTTT
-,-,TRBJ2-3,TRBV13,CASSLGGEADTQYF,TGTGCCAGCAGCTTAGGGGGGGAGGCAGATACGCAGTATTTT
TRBD2,-,TRBJ2-7,TRBV11-2,CASSLSASGTYEQYF,TGTGCCAGCAGCTTATCGGCTAGCGGGACCTACGAGCAGTACTTC
-,-,TRBJ1-5,TRBV19,CASRGLSNQPQHF,TGTGCCAGCCGGGGCCTTAGCAATCAGCCCCAGCATTTT
TRBD1,once,TRBJ2-7,TRBV27,CASGTAPSSYEQYF,TGTGCCAGCGGGACAGCCCCAAGCTCCTACGAGCAGTACTTC
-,-,TRBJ2-1,TRBV6-2/TRBV6-3,CASSPHSGLTYNEQFF,TGTGCCAGCAGCCCACATTCGGGACTCACCTACAATGAGCAGTTCTTC
-,-,TRBJ2-3,TRBV9,CASSGGTSDTQYF,TGTGCCAGCAGCGGAGGGACTTCAGATACGCAGTATTTT
-,-,TRBJ1-4,TRBV4-1,CASSQIGVNEKLFF,TGCGCCAGCTCACAGATCGGGGTTAATGAAAAACTGTTTTTT
-,few,TRBJ1-5,TRBV6-5,CASSLDRSNQPQHF,TGTGCCAGCAGCCTAGACAGGTCCAATCAGCCCCAGCATTTT
-,-,TRBJ2-1,TRBV10-3,CAISEARREQFF,TGTGCCATCAGTGAGGCCAGGAGGGAGCAGTTCTTC
TRBD2,-,TRBJ2-1,TRBV19,CASSTYRTSPNNEQFF,TGTGCCAGTAGCACCTACCGGACTAGCCCCAACAATGAGCAGTTCTTC
TRBD1,-,TRBJ1-2,TRBV18,CASSPGTGNYGYTF,TGTGCCAGCTCACCGGGGACAGGGAACTATGGCTACACCTTC
-,few,TRBJ1-1,TRBV18,CASSPELNTEAFF,TGTGCCAGCTCACCGGAGCTGAACACTGAAGCTTTCTTT
TRBD2,once,TRBJ2-3,TRBV28,CASSLGAGGPYSTDTQYF,TGTGCCAGCAGTTTGGGGGCGGGAGGGCCCTACTCGACAGATACGCAGTATTTT
TRBD1,-,TRBJ2-1,TRBV27,CASSSQLRGHAEQFF,TGTGCCAGCAGTTCCCAACTCAGGGGGCACGCTGAGCAGTTCTTC
TRBD1,few,TRBJ1-2,TRBV5-5,CASSSGDRSGYGYTF,TGTGCCAGCAGCTCCGGGGACAGGTCAGGCTATGGCTACACCTTC
TRBD2,-,TRBJ2-2,TRBV19,CASMIAGNTGELFF,TGTGCCAGTATGATAGCGGGGAACACCGGGGAGCTGTTTTTT
TRBD2,-,TRBJ2-3,TRBV2,CAGRRGLAGADTQYF,TGTGCCGGGCGCAGGGGACTAGCGGGAGCAGATACGCAGTATTTT
-,-,TRBJ1-1,TRBV27,CASSPRGWGTEAFF,TGTGCCAGCAGTCCACGGGGTTGGGGCACTGAAGCTTTCTTT
-,-,TRBJ1-1,TRBV9,CASSVGDGTEAFF,TGTGCCAGCAGCGTAGGGGACGGGACTGAAGCTTTCTTT
TRBD1,-,TRBJ2-3,TRBV7-3,CASSPSGTGGTDTQYF,TGTGCCAGCAGCCCCTCCGGGACAGGGGGCACAGATACGCAGTATTTT
TRBD1,-,TRBJ1-2,TRBV7-2,CASSSDRGPYGYTF,TGTGCCAGCAGCTCGGACAGGGGGCCCTATGGCTACACCTTC
-,-,TRBJ1-5,TRBV19,CASMGSGRLQPQHF,TGTGCCAGTATGGGATCCGGGCGACTTCAGCCCCAGCATTTT
TRBD2,-,TRBJ2-3,TRBV15,CATRSGTSTDTQYF,TGTGCCACACGAAGCGGGACTAGCACAGATACGCAGTATTTT
-,once,TRBJ1-1,TRBV6-4,CASSFSGGTEAFF,TGTGCCAGCAGCTTCTCCGGGGGAACTGAAGCTTTCTTT
TRBD1,-,TRBJ1-2,TRBV27,CASSTRQGTYGYTF,TGTGCCAGCAGTACCCGACAGGGAACCTATGGCTACACCTTC
-,-,TRBJ1-2,TRBV27,CASSLRANYGYTF,TGTGCCAGCAGTTTAAGGGCTAACTATGGCTACACCTTC
TRBD1,-,TRBJ1-2,TRBV5-1,CASSLEGTGSSVVSGYTF,TGCGCCAGCAGCTTGGAAGGGACAGGCTCTAGTGTTGTGAGTGGCTACACCTTC
TRBD2,-,TRBJ2-7,TRBV6-6,CATRRESSYEQYF,TGTGCCACCCGGCGGGAGAGCTCCTACGAGCAGTACTTC
TRBD1,-,TRBJ1-1,TRBV13,CASSKDRGPVNTEAFF,TGTGCCAGCAGCAAGGACAGGGGGCCAGTGAACACTGAAGCTTTCTTT
-,-,TRBJ2-1,TRBV5-1,CASGVAYYNEQFF,TGCGCCAGCGGGGTAGCGTACTACAATGAGCAGTTCTTC
-,few,TRBJ1-6,TRBV18,CASSPGGNNSPLHF,TGTGCCAGCTCACCTGGGGGGAATAATTCACCCCTCCACTTT
-,-,TRBJ2-6,TRBV30,CAWATGRSGANVLTF,TGTGCCTGGGCCACGGGACGGTCTGGGGCCAACGTCCTGACTTTC
-,-,TRBJ2-7,TRBV4-3,CASSQEWTSGYEQYF,TGCGCCAGCAGCCAAGAATGGACCTCCGGGTACGAGCAGTACTTC
-,-,TRBJ1-1,TRBV6-5,CASSYRPITEAFF,TGTGCCAGCAGTTACAGGCCGATCACTGAAGCTTTCTTT
-,-,TRBJ1-2,TRBV3-1/TRBV3-2,CASSQAETYGYTF,TGTGCCAGCAGCCAAGCAGAAACCTATGGCTACACCTTC
-,-,TRBJ2-5,TRBV7-6,CASSPHQETQYF,TGTGCCAGCAGCCCCCACCAAGAGACCCAGTACTTC
-,-,TRBJ2-2,TRBV21-1,CASSGRGLNTGELFF,TGTGCCAGCAGTGGCAGGGGGCTTAACACCGGGGAGCTGTTTTTT
-,-,TRBJ2-1,TRBV28,CASSGYNEQFF,TGTGCCAGCAGTGGGTACAATGAGCAGTTCTTC
-,-,TRBJ1-1,TRBV18,CASSPSTGAGTEAFF,TGTGCCAGCTCACCCTCGACGGGGGCTGGCACTGAAGCTTTCTTT
-,-,TRBJ2-3,TRBV5-6,CASSLGVADTQYF,TGTGCCAGCAGCTTGGGTGTGGCAGATACGCAGTATTTT
-,-,TRBJ1-1,TRBV2,CASSEVGATEAFF,TGTGCCAGCAGTGAAGTCGGGGCCACTGAAGCTTTCTTT
TRBD1,-,TRBJ1-3,TRBV2,CASSTGGGNTIYF,TGTGCCAGCAGTACAGGGGGTGGAAACACCATATATTTT
-,few,TRBJ2-7,TRBV6-1,CASSEGAAPGQYF,TGTGCCAGCAGTGAAGGGGCAGCCCCTGGGCAGTACTTC
-,-,TRBJ1-1,TRBV10-3,CAIRDQIPNTEAFF,TGTGCCATCAGAGACCAGATACCGAACACTGAAGCTTTCTTT
-,-,TRBJ1-2,TRBV6-1,CASSERRNYGYTF,TGTGCCAGCAGTGAGCGAAGGAACTATGGCTACACCTTC
TRBD1,-,TRBJ2-3,TRBV5-4,CASSWTGNTDTQYF,TGTGCCAGCAGCTGGACAGGAAACACAGATACGCAGTATTTT
-,-,TRBJ2-5,TRBV5-6,CASSFVGGETQYF,TGTGCCAGCAGCTTCGTGGGCGGAGAGACCCAGTACTTC
-,-,TRBJ1-2,TRBV9,CASSVGRGNYGYTF,TGTGCCAGCAGCGTAGGTAGGGGAAACTATGGCTACACCTTC
TRBD2,-,TRBJ2-7,TRBV9,CASSVGGGGLYEQYF,TGTGCCAGCAGCGTCGGCGGGGGAGGACTCTACGAGCAGTACTTC
TRBD1,few,TRBJ1-1,TRBV7-9,CASSKDRGNTEAFF,TGTGCCAGCAGCAAGGACAGGGGAAACACTGAAGCTTTCTTT
-,-,TRBJ2-1,TRBV3-1/TRBV3-2,CASSQDTSRREQFF,TGTGCCAGTAGCCAAGACACTAGCCGGCGGGAGCAGTTCTTC